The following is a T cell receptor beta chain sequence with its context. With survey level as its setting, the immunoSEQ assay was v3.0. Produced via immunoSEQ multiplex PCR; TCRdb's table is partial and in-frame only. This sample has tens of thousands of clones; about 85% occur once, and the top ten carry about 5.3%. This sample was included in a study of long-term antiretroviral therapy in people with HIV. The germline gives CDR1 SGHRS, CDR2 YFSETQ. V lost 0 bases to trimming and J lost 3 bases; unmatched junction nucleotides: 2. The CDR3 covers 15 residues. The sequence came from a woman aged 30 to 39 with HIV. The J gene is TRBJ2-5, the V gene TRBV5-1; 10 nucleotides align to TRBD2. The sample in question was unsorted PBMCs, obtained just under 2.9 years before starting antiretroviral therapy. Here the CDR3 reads CASSLVSGGKETQYF. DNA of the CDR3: TGCGCCAGCAGCTTGGTTAGCGGGGGGAAAGAGACCCAGTACTTC.